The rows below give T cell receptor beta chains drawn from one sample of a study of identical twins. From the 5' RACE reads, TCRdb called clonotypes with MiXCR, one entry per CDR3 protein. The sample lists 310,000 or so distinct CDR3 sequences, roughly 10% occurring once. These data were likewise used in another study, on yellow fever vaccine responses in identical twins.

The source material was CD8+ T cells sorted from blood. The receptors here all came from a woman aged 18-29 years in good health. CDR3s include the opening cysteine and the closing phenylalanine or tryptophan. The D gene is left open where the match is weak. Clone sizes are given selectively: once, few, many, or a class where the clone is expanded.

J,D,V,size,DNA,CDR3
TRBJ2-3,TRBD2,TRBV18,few,TGTGCCAGCTCACAGGGACTAGCGGGGACCTCTAGCACAGATACGCAGTATTTT,CASSQGLAGTSSTDTQYF
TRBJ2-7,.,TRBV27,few,TGTGCCAGCAGTTTAACGGCAGCCTACGAGCAGTACTTC,CASSLTAAYEQYF
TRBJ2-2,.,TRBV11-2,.,TGTGCCAGCAGCTTAGATCAAGGTTTCGGGGAGCTGTTTTTT,CASSLDQGFGELFF
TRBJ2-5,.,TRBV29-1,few,TGCAGCGTCGGAGTGAAGGACGGGAATCAACAAGAGACCCAGTACTTC,CSVGVKDGNQQETQYF
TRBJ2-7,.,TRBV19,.,TGTGCCAGTAGTACCTTGACAGGCTACGAGCAGTACTTC,CASSTLTGYEQYF
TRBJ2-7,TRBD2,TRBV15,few,TGTGCCACCAGCAGAGATAAAGGGTCCAGCGGGATCTACGAGCAGTACTTC,CATSRDKGSSGIYEQYF
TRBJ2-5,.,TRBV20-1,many,TGCAGTGCTAGAGATCTGCGCACGGTCCAAGAGACCCAGTACTTC,CSARDLRTVQETQYF
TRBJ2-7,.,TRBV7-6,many,TGTGCCAGCAGCTTTGGTAGTCCCATCGAGGGATACGAGCAGTACTTC,CASSFGSPIEGYEQYF
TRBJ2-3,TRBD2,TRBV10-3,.,TGTGCCATCAGACCTACACTAGCGGGGGGCACAGATACGCAGTATTTT,CAIRPTLAGGTDTQYF
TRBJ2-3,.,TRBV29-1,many,TGCAGCGGAACAGGGACTGGGCATACGCAGTATTTT,CSGTGTGHTQYF
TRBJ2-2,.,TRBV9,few,TGTGCCAGCAGCGCCTCCGGGACACAAACTCTCGGGGAGCTGTTTTTT,CASSASGTQTLGELFF
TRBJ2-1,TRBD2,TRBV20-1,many,TGCAGTGTCTTACTAGCGGCATACAATGAGCAGTTCTTC,CSVLLAAYNEQFF
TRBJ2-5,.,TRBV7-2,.,TGTGCCAGCAGTATGCGCATGTACGGTCTCCAAGAGACCCAGTACTTC,CASSMRMYGLQETQYF
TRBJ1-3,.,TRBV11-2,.,TGTGCCAGCAGCTCGCCCCTTTCTGGAAACACCATATATTTT,CASSSPLSGNTIYF
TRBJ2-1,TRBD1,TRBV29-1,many,TGCAGCGTTGCGGGACAGGGGATCAATGAGCAGTTCTTC,CSVAGQGINEQFF
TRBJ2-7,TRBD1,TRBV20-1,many,TGCAGTGCTCGGGACAGCGCGTACTACGAGCAGTACTTC,CSARDSAYYEQYF
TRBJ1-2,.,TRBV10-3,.,TGTGCCATCAGTGAGTCGTCCCGGGTTCTCTACACCTTC,CAISESSRVLYTF
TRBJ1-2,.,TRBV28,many,TGTGCCAGCAGTTTTGAAGCTAACTATGGCTACACCTTC,CASSFEANYGYTF
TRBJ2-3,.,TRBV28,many,TGTGCCAGCAGTCGTGCCAGGGATGGATCCACAGATACGCAGTATTTT,CASSRARDGSTDTQYF
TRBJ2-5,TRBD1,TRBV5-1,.,TGCGCCAGCGGGGAGACAGGGCGCCCCTCACAAGAGACCCAGTACTTC,CASGETGRPSQETQYF
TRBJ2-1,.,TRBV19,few,TGTGCCAGTTACATACATGGGGAGCAGTTCTTC,CASYIHGEQFF
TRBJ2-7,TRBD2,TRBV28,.,TGTGCCAGCACTTTAGCGGGGGGGTTCAACGAGCAGTACTTC,CASTLAGGFNEQYF
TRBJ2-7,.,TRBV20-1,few,TGCAGTGCTAGGGGGGTATACGAGCAGTACTTC,CSARGVYEQYF
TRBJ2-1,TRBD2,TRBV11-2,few,TGTGCCAGCAGCTTAGCGGCGGGGGGGCTGGAAGAGCAGTTCTTC,CASSLAAGGLEEQFF
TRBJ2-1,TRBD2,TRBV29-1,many,TGCAGCGTTGAAGCGGGTACTAGCGGATACTACAATGAGCAGTTCTTC,CSVEAGTSGYYNEQFF
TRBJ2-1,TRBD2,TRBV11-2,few,TGTGCCAGCAGCTTAGAGGGGGGTAGCGGGAGTGCTTACAATGAGCAGTTCTTC,CASSLEGGSGSAYNEQFF
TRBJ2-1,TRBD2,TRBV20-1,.,TGCAGTGCCTCCTGGACTAGCGGGTCCTACAATGAGCAGTTCTTC,CSASWTSGSYNEQFF
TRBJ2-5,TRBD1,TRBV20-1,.,TGCAGTGCCGAAACGGACAGGGCAATACAAGAGACCCAGTACTTC,CSAETDRAIQETQYF
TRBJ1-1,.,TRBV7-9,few,TGTGCCAGCAGTAACACCACAGCGAACACTGAAGCTTTCTTT,CASSNTTANTEAFF
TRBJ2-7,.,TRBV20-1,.,TGCAGTGCTACGGGGCCTTTAAGAGGGGTCGAGCAGTACTTC,CSATGPLRGVEQYF
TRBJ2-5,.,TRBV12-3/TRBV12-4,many,TGTGCCAGCACCCCCCCCGGCCAAGAGACCCAGTACTTC,CASTPPGQETQYF
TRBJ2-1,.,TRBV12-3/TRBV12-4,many,TGTGCCAGCAGTTTATTGCCCGCTTACTACAATGAGCAGTTCTTC,CASSLLPAYYNEQFF
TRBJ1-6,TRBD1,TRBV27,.,TGTGCCAGCAAGATCGGACAGGGGAGGTCACCCCTCCACTTT,CASKIGQGRSPLHF